This TCR beta chain was retrieved from a study of tumor-infiltrating lymphocytes in primary liver carcinoma. For this clonotype: One end of the junction does not line up with germline, which may come from a read error.

Co-extraction of RNA and DNA was performed on roughly 17-32 mg of unsorted bulk tissue. The length of the CDR3 is 17 residues. The germline gives CDR1 SGHAT, CDR2 FQNNGV. A primer in the constant region served to generate TCR beta cDNA from 450 to 600 ng of total RNA. Researchers made the TCR beta libraries by running three nested multiplex PCR rounds with slightly modified ARM-PCR. Primers for the first two PCR rounds were TRBV1-TRBV30 forward primers and a C-beta reverse primer (roughly 10 cycles per round). TCRdb reprocessed the multiplex PCR reads with MiXCR, giving one entry per CDR3 protein. The data contain some 120,000 distinct CDR3 sequences, approximately 70% of them seen just once; the ten biggest clones take up around 9.7%.

The chain carries TRBV11-2 and TRBJ2-1; 7 bases map to TRBD1. The source material was liver tumor tissue from sampling region 1. Subset in this sample: tumor region T1, superior pole. The clonotype was recovered from a woman aged 55-69 years with primary liver carcinoma and hepatitis B virus infection. Here the CDR3 reads CANNLRPGQRFYNEQFF. In DNA form, the CDR3 reads TGTGCCAACAACTTACGACCGGGACAGAGATTCTACAATGAACAGTTCTTC.